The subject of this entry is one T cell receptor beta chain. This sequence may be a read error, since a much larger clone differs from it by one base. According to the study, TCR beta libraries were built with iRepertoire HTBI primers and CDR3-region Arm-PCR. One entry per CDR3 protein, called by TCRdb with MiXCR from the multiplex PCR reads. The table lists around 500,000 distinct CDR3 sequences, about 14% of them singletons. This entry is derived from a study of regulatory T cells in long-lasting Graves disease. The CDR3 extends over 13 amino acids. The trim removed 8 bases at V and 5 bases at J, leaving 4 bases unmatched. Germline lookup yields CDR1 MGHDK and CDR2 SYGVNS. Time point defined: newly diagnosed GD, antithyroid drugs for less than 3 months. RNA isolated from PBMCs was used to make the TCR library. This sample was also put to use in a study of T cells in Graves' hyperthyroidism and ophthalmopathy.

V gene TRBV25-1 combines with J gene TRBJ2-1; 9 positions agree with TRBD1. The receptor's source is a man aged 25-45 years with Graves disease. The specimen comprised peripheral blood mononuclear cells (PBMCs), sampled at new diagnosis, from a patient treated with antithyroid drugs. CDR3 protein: CASPRTGDNEQFF. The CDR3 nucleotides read TGTGCCAGCCCCAGGACAGGGGACAATGAGCAGTTCTTC.